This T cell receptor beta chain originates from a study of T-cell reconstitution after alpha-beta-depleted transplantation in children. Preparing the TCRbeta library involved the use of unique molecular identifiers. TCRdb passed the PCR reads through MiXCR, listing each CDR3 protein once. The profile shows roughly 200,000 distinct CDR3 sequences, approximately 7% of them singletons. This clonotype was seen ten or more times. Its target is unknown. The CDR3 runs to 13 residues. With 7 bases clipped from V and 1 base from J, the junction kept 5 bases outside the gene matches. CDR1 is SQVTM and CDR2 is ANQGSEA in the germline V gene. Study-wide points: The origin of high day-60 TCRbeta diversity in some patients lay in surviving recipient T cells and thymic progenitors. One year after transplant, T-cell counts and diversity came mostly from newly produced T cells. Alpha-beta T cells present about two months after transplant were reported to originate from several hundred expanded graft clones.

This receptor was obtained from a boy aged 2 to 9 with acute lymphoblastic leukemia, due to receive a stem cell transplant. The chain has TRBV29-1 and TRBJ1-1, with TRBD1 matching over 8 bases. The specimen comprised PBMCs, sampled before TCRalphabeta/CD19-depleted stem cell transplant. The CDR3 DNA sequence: TGCAGCGCGCGGACAGGGACGAACACTGAAGCTTTCTTT. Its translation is CSARTGTNTEAFF.